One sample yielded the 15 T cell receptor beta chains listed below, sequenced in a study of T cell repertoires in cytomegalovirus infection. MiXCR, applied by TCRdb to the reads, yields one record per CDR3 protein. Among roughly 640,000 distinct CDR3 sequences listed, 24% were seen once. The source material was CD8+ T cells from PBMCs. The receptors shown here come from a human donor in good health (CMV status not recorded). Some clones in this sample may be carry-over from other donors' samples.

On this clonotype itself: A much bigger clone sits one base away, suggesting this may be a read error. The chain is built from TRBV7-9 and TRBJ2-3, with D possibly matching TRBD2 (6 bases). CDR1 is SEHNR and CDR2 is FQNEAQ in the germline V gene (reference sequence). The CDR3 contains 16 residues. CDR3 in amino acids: CVSSFSTGEFTDTQYF. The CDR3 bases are TGTGTCAGCAGCTTCTCAACGGGGGAGTTCACAGATACGCAGTATTTT. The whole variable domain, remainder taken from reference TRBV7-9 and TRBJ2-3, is DTGVSQNPRHKITKRGQNVTFRCDPISEHNRLYWYRQTLGQGPEFLTYFQNEAQLEKSRLLSDRFSAERPKGSFSTLEIQRTEQGDSAMYLCVSSFSTGEFTDTQYFGPGTRLTVL.

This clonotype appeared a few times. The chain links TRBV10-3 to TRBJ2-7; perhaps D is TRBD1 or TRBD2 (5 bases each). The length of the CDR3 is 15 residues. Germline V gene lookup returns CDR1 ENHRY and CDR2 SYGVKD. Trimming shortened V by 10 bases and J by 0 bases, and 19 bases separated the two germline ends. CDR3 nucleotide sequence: TGTGCCACCGGGCCAGGGACGATGGGCTCCTACGAGCAGTACTTC. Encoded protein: CATGPGTMGSYEQYF.

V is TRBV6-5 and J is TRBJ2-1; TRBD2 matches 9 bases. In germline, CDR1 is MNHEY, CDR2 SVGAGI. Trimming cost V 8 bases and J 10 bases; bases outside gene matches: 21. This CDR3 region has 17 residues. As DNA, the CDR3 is TGTGCCAGCTACGAAATTGCGGGGGGGGCCACCAAAAGAGAGCAGTTCTTC. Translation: CASYEIAGGATKREQFF.

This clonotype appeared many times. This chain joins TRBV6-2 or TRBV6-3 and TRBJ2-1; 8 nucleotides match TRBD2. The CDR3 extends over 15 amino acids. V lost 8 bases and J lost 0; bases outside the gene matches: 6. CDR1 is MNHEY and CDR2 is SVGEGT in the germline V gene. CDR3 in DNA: TGTGCCAGCGTACGGAGCGGGAGCTCCTACAATGAGCAGTTCTTC. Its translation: CASVRSGSSYNEQFF.

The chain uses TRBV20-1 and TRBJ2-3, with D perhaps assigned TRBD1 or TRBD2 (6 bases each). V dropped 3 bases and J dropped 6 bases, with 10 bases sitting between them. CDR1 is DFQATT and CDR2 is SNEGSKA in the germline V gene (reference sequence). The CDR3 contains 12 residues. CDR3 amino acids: CSASQGGDTQYF. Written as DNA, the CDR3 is TGCAGTGCTAGTCAAGGGGGGGATACGCAGTATTTT.

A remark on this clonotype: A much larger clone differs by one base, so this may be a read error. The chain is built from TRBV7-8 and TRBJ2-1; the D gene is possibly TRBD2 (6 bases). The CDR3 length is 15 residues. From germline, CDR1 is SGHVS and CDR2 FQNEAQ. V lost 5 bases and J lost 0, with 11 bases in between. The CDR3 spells CASSARESSYNEQFF. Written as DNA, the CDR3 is TGTGCCAGCAGCGCCCGGGAGAGCTCCTACAATGAGCAGTTCTTC. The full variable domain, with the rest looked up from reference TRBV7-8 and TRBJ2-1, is GAGVSQSPRYKVAKRGQDVALRCDPISGHVSLFWYQQALGQGPEFLTYFQNEAQLDKSGLPSDRFFAERPEGSVSTLKIQRTQQEDSAVYLCASSARESSYNEQFFGPGTRLTVL.

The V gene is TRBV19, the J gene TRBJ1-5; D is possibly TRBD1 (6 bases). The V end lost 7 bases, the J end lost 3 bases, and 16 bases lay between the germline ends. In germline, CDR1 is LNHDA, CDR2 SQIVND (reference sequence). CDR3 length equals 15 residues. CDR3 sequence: CASIAGTNFNQPQHF. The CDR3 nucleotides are TGTGCCAGTATCGCCGGGACAAACTTCAATCAGCCCCAGCATTTT.

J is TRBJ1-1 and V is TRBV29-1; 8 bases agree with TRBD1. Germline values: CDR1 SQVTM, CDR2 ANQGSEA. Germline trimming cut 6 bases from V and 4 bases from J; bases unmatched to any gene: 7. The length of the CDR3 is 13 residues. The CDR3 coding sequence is TGCAGCGTGCCAGACAGGGGTGGCACTGAAGCTTTCTTT. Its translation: CSVPDRGGTEAFF.

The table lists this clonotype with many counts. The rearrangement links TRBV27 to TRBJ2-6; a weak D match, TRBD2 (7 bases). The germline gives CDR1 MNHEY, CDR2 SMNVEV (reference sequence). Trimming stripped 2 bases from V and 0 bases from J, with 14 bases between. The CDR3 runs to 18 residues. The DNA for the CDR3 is TGTGCCAGCAGTTTAAGGGCGGGGGCCCACTCTGGGGCCAACGTCCTGACTTTC. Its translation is CASSLRAGAHSGANVLTF.

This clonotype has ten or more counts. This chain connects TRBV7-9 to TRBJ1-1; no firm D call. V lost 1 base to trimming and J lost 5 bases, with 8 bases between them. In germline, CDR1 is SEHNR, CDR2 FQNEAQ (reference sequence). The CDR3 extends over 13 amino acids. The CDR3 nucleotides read TGTGCCAGCAGCTTAGGAGGGTTAACTGAAGCTTTCTTT. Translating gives CASSLGGLTEAFF.

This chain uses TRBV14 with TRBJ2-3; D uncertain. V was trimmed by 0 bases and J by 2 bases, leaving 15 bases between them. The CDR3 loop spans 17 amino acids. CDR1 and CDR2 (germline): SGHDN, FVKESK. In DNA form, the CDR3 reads TGTGCCAGCAGCCAAGATCAGGCAGCAGACCTCACAGATACGCAGTATTTT. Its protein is CASSQDQAADLTDTQYF.

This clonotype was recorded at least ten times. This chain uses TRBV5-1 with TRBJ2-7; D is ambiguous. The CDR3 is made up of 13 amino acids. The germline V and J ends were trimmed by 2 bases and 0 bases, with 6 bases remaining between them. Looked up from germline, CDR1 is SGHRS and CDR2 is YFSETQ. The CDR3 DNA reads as TGCGCCAGCAGCTTTAGAGTCTCCTACGAGCAGTACTTC. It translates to CASSFRVSYEQYF. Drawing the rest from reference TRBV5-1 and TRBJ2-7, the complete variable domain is KAGVTQTPRYLIKTRGQQVTLSCSPISGHRSVSWYQQTPGQGLQFLFEYFSETQRNKGNFPGRFSGRQFSNSRSEMNVSTLELGDSALYLCASSFRVSYEQYFGPGTRLTVT.

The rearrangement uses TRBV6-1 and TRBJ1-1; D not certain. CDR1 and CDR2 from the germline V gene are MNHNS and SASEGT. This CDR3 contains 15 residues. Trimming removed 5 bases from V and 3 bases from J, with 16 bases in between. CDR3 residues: CASSYYGDAHTEAFF. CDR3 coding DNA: TGTGCCAGCAGTTATTACGGGGATGCCCACACTGAAGCTTTCTTT.

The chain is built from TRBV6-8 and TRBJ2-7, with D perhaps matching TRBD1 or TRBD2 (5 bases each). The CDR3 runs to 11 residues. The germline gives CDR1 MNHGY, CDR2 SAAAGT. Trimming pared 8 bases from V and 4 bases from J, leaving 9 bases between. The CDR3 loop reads CASAGAYEQYV. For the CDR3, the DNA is TGTGCCAGCGCCGGGGCTTACGAGCAGTACGTC.

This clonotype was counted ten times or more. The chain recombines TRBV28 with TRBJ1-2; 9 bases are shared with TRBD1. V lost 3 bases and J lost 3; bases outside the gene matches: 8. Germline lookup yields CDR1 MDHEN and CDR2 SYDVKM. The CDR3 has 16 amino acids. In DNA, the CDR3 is TGTGCCAGCAGTTTCCCGGACAGGGGTTTTGACTATGGCTACACCTTC. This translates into CASSFPDRGFDYGYTF.